The 9 T cell receptor beta chains presented below share a single source sample, sequenced in a study of PD-1 blockade in classical Hodgkin lymphoma. Profiled with immunoSEQ multiplex PCR; TCRdb holds only in-frame clones, not every one. The sample records approximately 50,000 clones, around 75% being singletons. All trial patients relapsed after autologous stem cell transplantation. The sample here was peripheral blood mononuclear cells (PBMCs), taken before the second cycle of nivolumab. The receptors were gathered from a human donor with classical Hodgkin lymphoma.

The chain is built from TRBV4-3 and TRBJ2-7; D call uncertain. The germline V gene has CDR1 LGHNA and CDR2 YSLEER. Trimming cost V 1 base and J 5 bases, with 12 bases left between them. The CDR3 is made up of 14 amino acids. In DNA, the CDR3 is TGCGCCAGCAGCCAAGGCGCGACGTTTGACGAGCAGTACTTC. It specifies CASSQGATFDEQYF.

V gene TRBV7-9 combines with J gene TRBJ1-2; 8 positions agree with TRBD1. Trimming cost V 5 bases and J 7 bases; bases outside gene matches: 15. This CDR3 is built from 16 residues. Germline V lookup: CDR1 SEHNR, CDR2 FQNEAQ (reference sequence). CDR3 sequence reads: CASSLGQGLLTGGYTF. DNA for the CDR3: TGTGCCAGCAGCCTAGGACAGGGCCTCCTGACCGGTGGCTACACCTTC. The variable domain in full, completed from reference TRBV7-9 and TRBJ1-2, reads DTGVSQNPRHKITKRGQNVTFRCDPISEHNRLYWYRQTLGQGPEFLTYFQNEAQLEKSRLLSDRFSAERPKGSFSTLEIQRTEQGDSAMYLCASSLGQGLLTGGYTFGSGTRLTVV.

This clone was seen more than once but under ten times. The chain couples TRBV28 to TRBJ1-3; D is ambiguous. The CDR3 consists of 15 residues. Trimming left V 2 bases short and J 2 bases short, with 10 bases between. CDR1 MDHEN and CDR2 SYDVKM come from the germline V gene. The CDR3 coding sequence is TGTGCCAGCAGTTTAGGCTCACTACCTGGAAACACCATATATTTT. Translating gives CASSLGSLPGNTIYF.

This clone was recorded a few times. V usage is TRBV7-2 and J usage is TRBJ2-3; D gene uncertain. In germline, CDR1 is SGHTA, CDR2 FQGNSA. The CDR3 totals 16 residues. V was trimmed by 1 base and J by 2 bases, leaving 13 bases between them. DNA of the CDR3: TGTGCCAGCAGCTTAGGGCCCGGCGGAGCCACAGATACGCAGTATTTT. Encoded protein: CASSLGPGGATDTQYF.

This clone was counted a few times. This chain joins TRBV27 and TRBJ2-7; unclear D gene. The CDR3 totals 13 residues. Germline V gene sequence: CDR1 MNHEY, CDR2 SMNVEV (reference sequence). The V end was cut by 3 bases, the J end by 0 bases, with 6 bases between. CDR3 sequence (DNA): TGTGCCAGCAGTTTGGCGGACTCCTACGAGCAGTACTTC. It encodes CASSLADSYEQYF.

V and J are TRBV7-3 and TRBJ2-7, with D unclear. The CDR3 runs to 13 residues. Germline CDR1 reads SGHTA; CDR2 reads FQGTGA. With 5 bases removed from V and 3 bases from J, the gap between germline ends came to 11 bases. The CDR3 sequence is CASSLGIYYEQYF. CDR3 nucleotides: TGTGCCAGCAGCCTAGGGATTTACTACGAGCAGTACTTC.

This chain uses TRBV5-1 with TRBJ1-4, with D unresolved. The V gene's germline CDR1 is SGHRS and CDR2 YFSETQ. The V end was cut by 10 bases, the J end by 1 base, with 11 bases between. This CDR3 has 13 amino acids. The CDR3 DNA is TGCGCCTCAGCGTGGGGAACTAATGAAAAACTGTTTTTT. Translated: CASAWGTNEKLFF.

The rearrangement uses TRBV27 and TRBJ2-2, with unresolved D. Germline-derived CDR1 and CDR2 are MNHEY and SMNVEV (reference sequence). The CDR3 length is 16 residues. V was trimmed by 2 bases and J by 0 bases, leaving 10 bases between them. The CDR3 DNA sequence: TGTGCCAGCAGTTTACAGAGGATCGCGAACACCGGGGAGCTGTTTTTT. It translates to CASSLQRIANTGELFF.

This clone was picked up a small number of times. The chain is built from TRBV18 and TRBJ2-2; TRBD2 is a possible D gene (6 bases). V was shortened by 2 bases and J by 5 bases, with 15 bases between the two germline ends. Germline assignment: CDR1 KGHSH and CDR2 LQKENI. The CDR3 spans 16 residues. CDR3 in amino acids: CASSPFYPAGTGELFF. The CDR3, as DNA: TGTGCCAGCTCACCATTCTACCCCGCGGGAACCGGGGAGCTGTTTTTT.